These 25 T cell receptor beta chains came from one sample sequenced in a study of shared clonotypes between healthy human individuals. This table comes from immunoSEQ multiplex PCR, and its TCRdb copy is limited to in-frame clones, with some not included. The sample carries around 500,000 clones, around 79% recorded once. The specimen sequenced was PBMCs. These TCRs come from a woman in her thirties or forties in good health. Some clones in this sample may be carry-over from other donors' samples.

The chain couples TRBV28 to TRBJ2-7; no reliable D call. The V and J ends lost 5 bases and 3 bases respectively, with 8 bases between them. This CDR3 has 12 residues. Germline V gene lookup returns CDR1 MDHEN and CDR2 SYDVKM. Here the CDR3 reads CASSNNDYEQYF. The CDR3 nucleotides are TGTGCCAGCAGTAATAACGACTACGAGCAGTACTTC.

The chain recombines TRBV2 with TRBJ1-5; D remains unclear. In germline, CDR1 is SNHLY, CDR2 FYNNEI. CDR3 length: 15 amino acids. V was clipped by 5 bases and J by 1 base, with 12 bases between them. CDR3 nucleotides: TGTGCCAGCAGTCCTGACGGGAAGAGCAATCAGCCCCAGCATTTT. Translated, it gives CASSPDGKSNQPQHF.

This chain joins TRBV6-6 and TRBJ2-3; no definite D call. Germline assignment: CDR1 MNHNY and CDR2 SVGAGI (reference sequence). The CDR3 has 12 amino acids. The ends were cut back, 6 bases at V and 4 bases at J, with 8 bases in the middle. The DNA for the CDR3 is TGTGCCAGCAGACAAAGCGCAGATACGCAGTATTTT. Protein sequence: CASRQSADTQYF.

This chain links TRBV6-5 with TRBJ2-7; 8 bases are shared with TRBD2. The CDR3 is made up of 14 amino acids. V trimming: 6 bases; J trimming: 3 bases; junction bases outside the gene matches: 7. CDR1 and CDR2 from the germline V gene are MNHEY and SVGAGI. This CDR3 is CASSKSGGNYEQYF. CDR3 nucleotides: TGTGCCAGCAGCAAGAGCGGGGGCAACTACGAGCAGTACTTC.

The chain has TRBV5-1 and TRBJ2-2; D gene uncertain. This CDR3 region has 15 residues. CDR1 and CDR2 (germline): SGHRS, YFSETQ. V lost 1 base to trimming and J lost 0 bases, with 7 bases between them. The CDR3 region is CASSLTNPNTGELFF. DNA of the CDR3: TGCGCCAGCAGCTTGACTAACCCGAACACCGGGGAGCTGTTTTTT. The variable domain in full, with the rest retrieved from reference TRBV5-1 and TRBJ2-2, is KAGVTQTPRYLIKTRGQQVTLSCSPISGHRSVSWYQQTPGQGLQFLFEYFSETQRNKGNFPGRFSGRQFSNSRSEMNVSTLELGDSALYLCASSLTNPNTGELFFGEGSRLTVL.

DNA of the CDR3: TGTGCCAGCAGCTTAGTCGGTCAGGGTGCCATTCAGTACTTC. Protein sequence: CASSLVGQGAIQYF. The genes are TRBV7-9 and TRBJ2-4, with a tentative D call TRBD1 (5 bases). The CDR3 consists of 14 residues. CDR1 SEHNR and CDR2 FQNEAQ come from the germline V gene (reference sequence). With 1 base removed from V and 9 bases from J, the gap between germline ends came to 13 bases. Combining the CDR3 with reference TRBV7-9 and TRBJ2-4 gives the whole variable domain DTGVSQNPRHKITKRGQNVTFRCDPISEHNRLYWYRQTLGQGPEFLTYFQNEAQLEKSRLLSDRFSAERPKGSFSTLEIQRTEQGDSAMYLCASSLVGQGAIQYFGAGTRLSVL.

In this sample, this clone turned up a few times. This sequence joins TRBV11-2 and TRBJ1-1; maybe TRBD1 (5 bases). Germline values: CDR1 SGHAT, CDR2 FQNNGV. Trimming left V 1 base short and J 9 bases short, with 12 bases between. There are 13 residues in the CDR3. The CDR3 DNA follows: TGTGCCAGCAGCTTAGGCCGGGACGCCAAAGCTTTCTTT. It yields the protein CASSLGRDAKAFF. Variable domain in full (rest from reference TRBV11-2 and TRBJ1-1): EAGVAQSPRYKIIEKRQSVAFWCNPISGHATLYWYQQILGQGPKLLIQFQNNGVVDDSQLPKDRFSAERLKGVDSTLKIQPAKLEDSAVYLCASSLGRDAKAFFGQGTRLTVV.

The chain carries TRBV10-2 and TRBJ2-1, with TRBD2 identical over 7 bases. Trimming took 6 bases from V and 4 from J; bases not matched to a gene: 12. This CDR3 is built from 16 residues. Germline values: CDR1 WSHSY, CDR2 SAAADI. The CDR3 nucleotides read TGCGCCAGCAGGGGGGGAATAGCGGGCCGGTACAATGAGCAGTTCTTC. It codes for CASRGGIAGRYNEQFF.

CDR3 nucleotides: TGTGCCAGCAGCAACGAACCAGGGTTCCACGAGCAGTACTTC. Translated, it gives CASSNEPGFHEQYF. The genes are TRBV7-9 and TRBJ2-7, with D possibly being TRBD1 (5 bases). This CDR3 has 14 residues. Looked up from germline, CDR1 is SEHNR and CDR2 is FQNEAQ (reference sequence). The V gene lost 5 bases and the J gene lost 5 bases, with 16 bases spanning the gap. Full variable domain (outside the CDR3, taken from reference TRBV7-9 and TRBJ2-7): DTGVSQNPRHKITKRGQNVTFRCDPISEHNRLYWYRQTLGQGPEFLTYFQNEAQLEKSRLLSDRFSAERPKGSFSTLEIQRTEQGDSAMYLCASSNEPGFHEQYFGPGTRLTVT.

The chain employs TRBV6-1 and TRBJ1-1; TRBD1 matches 10 bases. J lost 4 bases, V lost 4 bases, and 12 bases had no gene match. CDR1 is MNHNS, CDR2 SASEGT, per germline. This CDR3 region has 17 residues. CDR3 loop: CASSVFGTGVFSTEAFF. CDR3 nucleotide sequence: TGTGCCAGCAGTGTCTTCGGGACAGGGGTGTTTAGCACTGAAGCTTTCTTT.

This chain connects TRBV19 to TRBJ1-2; possibly TRBD1 for D (5 bases). The V and J ends lost 6 bases and 6 bases respectively, with 14 bases between them. Per the germline V gene, CDR1 is LNHDA and CDR2 is SQIVND (reference sequence). This CDR3 contains 13 residues. The CDR3 region has the DNA TGTGCCAGTAGCCTCCAGGGTCCGAATGGCTACACCTTC. Encoded protein: CASSLQGPNGYTF.

The chain has TRBV6-5 and TRBJ2-7, with 9 nucleotides matching TRBD2. The CDR3 spans 14 residues. From germline, CDR1 is MNHEY and CDR2 SVGAGI. The junction had 5 bases not matched to a gene; V was cut back by 2 bases and J by 6 bases. The CDR3 DNA sequence: TGTGCCAGCAGTTACCTAGCGGGATCGTCCGAGCAGTACTTC. It encodes CASSYLAGSSEQYF.

Remarks on this clone: Germline is not matched at one junction end, which may reflect a read error. The chain recombines TRBV7-7 with TRBJ2-3; 13 bases line up with TRBD2. Germline assignment: CDR1 SSHAT and CDR2 FNYEAQ (reference sequence). This CDR3 is 16 amino acids long. The CDR3 loop is CASSSGTSGEGDTQYF. Here the CDR3 DNA reads TGTGCTAGCAGCTCCGGGACTAGCGGGGAGGGAGATACGCAGTATTTT.

The V and J genes are TRBV25-1 and TRBJ2-1; the D is unclear. CDR1 and CDR2 (germline): MGHDK, SYGVNS. The V end was cut by 0 bases, the J end by 8 bases, with 14 bases between. CDR3 length: 15 residues. The chain's CDR3 is CASSEYLAERDEQFF. The CDR3 bases are TGTGCCAGCAGTGAATACTTAGCCGAAAGGGATGAGCAGTTCTTC.

The chain links TRBV30 to TRBJ1-2, with TRBD1 matching 8 bases. Germline V gene data show CDR1 as GTSNPN and CDR2 as SVGIG (reference sequence). The CDR3 sequence is 15 residues long. Unmatched junction bases numbered 11, after V lost 6 bases and J lost 2 bases. Here the CDR3 DNA reads TGTGCCTGTCCGGGACAGGCCCGACAAAACTATGGCTACACCTTC. It encodes CACPGQARQNYGYTF.

The rearrangement uses TRBV7-4 and TRBJ1-1; 8 positions match TRBD1. V lost 4 bases and J lost 2; bases outside the gene matches: 12. The CDR3 is 17 residues long. Germline V gene data show CDR1 as SGHVT and CDR2 as SQSDAQ. The CDR3 protein is CASSSRFGQGGNTEAFF. The DNA for the CDR3 is TGTGCCAGCAGCTCTAGATTCGGACAGGGAGGAAACACTGAAGCTTTCTTT.

In this sample, this clone turned up a few times. This sequence joins TRBV11-2 and TRBJ2-7, with D maybe TRBD1 (6 bases). The CDR3 runs to 15 residues. The V gene's germline CDR1 is SGHAT and CDR2 FQNNGV. The V gene lost 5 bases and the J gene lost 6 bases, with 20 bases spanning the gap. CDR3 in amino acids: CASSHRGRGVGEQYF. The CDR3 bases are TGTGCCAGCAGCCACCGAGGCAGGGGAGTAGGCGAGCAGTACTTC.

V and J are TRBV9 and TRBJ2-7; D may be TRBD1 or TRBD2 (5 bases each). The CDR3 contains 15 residues. Germline loops: CDR1 SGDLS, CDR2 YYNGEE. The V gene lost 4 bases and the J gene lost 4 bases, with 18 bases spanning the gap. The CDR3 spells CASSPRGGGDYEQYF. The CDR3 DNA reads TGTGCCAGCAGCCCCCGAGGTGGGGGAGATTACGAGCAGTACTTC.

This rearrangement joins TRBV4-1 to TRBJ2-5; no clear D. V lost 1 base, J lost 2 bases, and 8 bases lay in between. The length of the CDR3 is 14 residues. Germline-derived CDR1 and CDR2 are MGHRA and YSYEKL. CDR3 sequence reads: CASSQVAGQETQYF. For the CDR3, the DNA is TGCGCCAGCAGCCAAGTCGCTGGACAAGAGACCCAGTACTTC.

The chain joins TRBV10-3 to TRBJ2-5, with 12 positions matching TRBD1. CDR1 ENHRY and CDR2 SYGVKD come from the germline V gene. This CDR3 contains 15 residues. With V trimmed by 5 bases and J by 5 bases, 6 bases remained unmatched. This CDR3 reads CAISRGTGGGETQYF. The CDR3 coding sequence is TGTGCCATCAGTCGCGGGACAGGGGGCGGGGAGACCCAGTACTTC.

CDR3: CASTPLAGDGEQFF. DNA for the CDR3: TGTGCCAGCACCCCACTAGCGGGAGACGGTGAGCAGTTCTTC. The chain employs TRBV28 and TRBJ2-1, with 11 bases identical to TRBD2. The ends lost 7 bases at V and 9 bases at J; junction bases unmatched: 8. Germline CDR1 is MDHEN and CDR2 is SYDVKM. This CDR3 is built from 14 residues.

This chain connects TRBV2 to TRBJ2-7; possibly TRBD2 for D (6 bases). There are 12 residues in the CDR3. Germline values: CDR1 SNHLY, CDR2 FYNNEI. Trimming stripped 4 bases from V and 6 bases from J, with 10 bases between. The CDR3 here is CASSGLVGEQYF. The CDR3 nucleotides read TGTGCCAGCAGTGGACTAGTAGGCGAGCAGTACTTC.

This chain uses TRBV7-2 with TRBJ2-7; D remains ambiguous. CDR1 is SGHTA and CDR2 is FQGNSA in the germline V gene. V lost 5 bases to trimming and J lost 0 bases, with 14 bases between them. This CDR3 is built from 15 residues. As DNA, the CDR3 is TGTGCCAGCAGCCTATATAGGGTGCCCTCCTACGAGCAGTACTTC. Encoded protein: CASSLYRVPSYEQYF.

Notes on this clone: The same CDR3 can be traced to other DNA sequences in this sample. The chain is built from TRBV2 and TRBJ1-5; TRBD1 might be the D (6 bases). From germline, CDR1 is SNHLY and CDR2 FYNNEI. Trimming shortened V by 6 bases and J by 4 bases, and 13 bases separated the two germline ends. The length of the CDR3 is 14 residues. CDR3 nucleotides: TGTGCCAGCAGCCTAGGACAGTCGAATCAGCCCCAGCATTTT. This gives the protein CASSLGQSNQPQHF.

The chain couples TRBV4-1 to TRBJ2-3, with a tentative D call TRBD2 (5 bases). CDR3 length: 17 amino acids. The ends were cut back, 2 bases at V and 0 bases at J, with 15 bases in the middle. Germline V gene lookup returns CDR1 MGHRA and CDR2 YSYEKL. The CDR3 sequence is CASSQLNTGYSTDTQYF. The CDR3 DNA is TGCGCCAGCAGCCAACTCAATACGGGGTATAGCACAGATACGCAGTATTTT.